The entry below describes one T cell receptor beta chain. Expressed TCRB transcripts were sequenced after all isolated RNA was converted to cDNA. Method: immunoSEQ multiplex PCR; TCRdb's copy keeps in-frame clones and lacks some. The sample records 330,000 or so clones, 11% to 15% being singletons. This entry is derived from a study of beta chain features in type 1 diabetes. Each sorted population was over 95% pure. The source material was central memory CD4+ T cells from blood. This TCR derives from a young man in good health.

The CDR3 sequence is CASSLEQGRSTEAFF. In DNA form, the CDR3 reads TGTGCCAGCAGCTTGGAACAGGGGAGGAGCACTGAAGCTTTCTTT. The chain links TRBV7-2 to TRBJ1-1, with 7 bases matching TRBD1. Per germline, CDR1 SGHTA and CDR2 FQGNSA. Trimming took 3 bases from V and 4 from J; bases not matched to a gene: 8. The CDR3 spans 15 residues.